The next 27 T cell receptor beta chains were all read from a single sample in a study of Tregs in tolerant kidney transplant recipients. The data were produced by immunoSEQ multiplex PCR, yet TCRdb's version contains in-frame clones alone and is incomplete. This table holds some 60,000 clones, about four fifths found once. Specimen: CD4+ T cells from blood. The source of these receptors is a human donor in good health.

The V gene is TRBV5-4, the J gene TRBJ1-2; D is ambiguous. There are 14 residues in the CDR3. Trimming removed 0 bases at V and 6 bases at J, with 12 bases between. The V gene's germline CDR1 is SGHNT and CDR2 YYREEE (reference sequence). This chain's CDR3 is CASSLEPATNGYTF. Written as DNA, the CDR3 is TGTGCCAGCAGCTTGGAGCCAGCCACCAATGGCTACACCTTC.

The CDR3 loop is CASSQAKQDHNYGYTF. The CDR3 region has the DNA TGCGCCAGCAGCCAAGCAAAGCAGGACCATAACTATGGCTACACCTTC. The chain is built from TRBV4-3 and TRBJ1-2; the D is unclear. Germline CDR1 is LGHNA and CDR2 is YSLEER. This CDR3 region has 16 residues. Trimming removed 1 base at V and 1 base at J, with 13 bases between.

This clone was observed a handful of times. The chain recombines TRBV2 with TRBJ2-5, with TRBD2 matching 10 bases. Germline CDR1 is SNHLY and CDR2 is FYNNEI. The CDR3 runs to 15 residues. Unmatched junction bases numbered 5, after V lost 4 bases and J lost 3 bases. The CDR3 DNA reads TGTGCCAGCAGTGGGACTAGCGGCGCCGAAGAGACCCAGTACTTC. This gives the protein CASSGTSGAEETQYF.

The rearrangement joins TRBV7-3 to TRBJ2-1; no clear D gene. The germline V and J ends were trimmed by 6 bases and 1 base, with 13 bases remaining between them. CDR1 is SGHTA and CDR2 is FQGTGA in the germline V gene. This CDR3 comprises 15 residues. CDR3 bases: TGTGCCAGCAGTTTAGGCATGTCTTCCTACAATGAGCAGTTCTTC. Its translation: CASSLGMSSYNEQFF. The variable domain in full, with the rest retrieved from reference TRBV7-3 and TRBJ2-1, is GAGVSQTPSNKVTEKGKYVELRCDPISGHTALYWYRQSLGQGPEFLIYFQGTGAADDSGLPNDRFFAVRPEGSVSTLKIQRTERGDSAVYLCASSLGMSSYNEQFFGPGTRLTVL.

The chain has TRBV6-5 and TRBJ2-6, with 8 bases that match TRBD1. After removal of 8 bases from V and 3 bases from J, the junction contained 6 bases not matched to a gene. CDR3 length: 15 amino acids. CDR1 and CDR2 from the germline V gene are MNHEY and SVGAGI. The CDR3: CASLARGRGANVLTF. The CDR3 bases are TGTGCCAGCCTCGCCAGGGGGCGTGGGGCCAACGTCCTGACTTTC.

The rearrangement uses TRBV15 and TRBJ2-5; TRBD2 matches at 7 bases. Germline trimming cut 1 base from V and 4 bases from J; bases unmatched to any gene: 6. This CDR3 contains 15 residues. CDR1 LNHNV and CDR2 YYDKDF come from the germline V gene (reference sequence). Written as DNA, the CDR3 is TGTGCCACCAGCAGAGCGGGGAGGGGTCGAGAGACCCAGTACTTC. Its translation: CATSRAGRGRETQYF.

This clone was seen more than once but under ten times. The J gene is TRBJ2-2, the V gene TRBV7-3; 10 bases line up with TRBD2. The CDR3 sequence is 15 residues long. J was trimmed by 8 bases and V by 0 bases; bases with no gene match: 3. CDR1 and CDR2 (germline): SGHTA, FQGTGA. The CDR3: CASSLTASGSGELFF. CDR3 DNA: TGTGCCAGCAGCTTAACTGCTAGCGGGAGTGGGGAGCTGTTTTTT.

By frequency in the sample, this clone is medium-sized. This sequence joins TRBV30 and TRBJ2-4; D uncertain. V shed 4 bases and J shed 7 bases, with 14 bases lying between them. In germline, CDR1 is GTSNPN, CDR2 SVGIG (reference sequence). The CDR3 sequence is 13 residues long. The CDR3 spells CAWIPRSGNIQYF. Here the CDR3 DNA reads TGTGCCTGGATCCCTAGGTCTGGTAACATTCAGTACTTC. Based on the CDR3 plus reference TRBV30 and TRBJ2-4, the full variable domain is SQTIHQWPATLVQPVGSPLSLECTVEGTSNPNLYWYRQAAGRGLQLLFYSVGIGQISSEVPQNLSASRPQDRQFILSSKKLLLSDSGFYLCAWIPRSGNIQYFGAGTRLSVL.

The chain is built from TRBV13 and TRBJ1-5, with D unresolved. V lost 2 bases to trimming and J lost 2 bases, with 10 bases between them. Looked up from germline, CDR1 is PRHDT and CDR2 is FYEKMQ (reference sequence). The CDR3 sequence is 15 residues long. CDR3 coding DNA: TGTGCCAGCAGCTTAAGGGTTGTGGGCAATCAGCCCCAGCATTTT. It translates to CASSLRVVGNQPQHF.

The chain uses TRBV19 and TRBJ2-2; 8 nucleotides match TRBD1. The germline gives CDR1 LNHDA, CDR2 SQIVND (reference sequence). The junction had 8 bases not matched to a gene; V was cut back by 5 bases and J by 3 bases. The CDR3 length is 16 residues. The CDR3 region has the DNA TGTGCCAGTAGTCCACAGACAGGGGCAGACACCGGGGAGCTGTTTTTT. Its protein product is CASSPQTGADTGELFF.

The chain recombines TRBV4-1 with TRBJ1-6; 8 bases agree with TRBD1. This CDR3 has 20 amino acids. The V gene end was trimmed by 5 bases and the J gene end by 7 bases; junction bases not matched to a gene: 22. CDR1 is MGHRA, CDR2 YSYEKL, per germline. The CDR3 coding sequence is TGCGCCAGCAGCGGTGGCACCCATCCGGGACAGGACTACTCAAATTCACCCCTCCACTTT. Translation gives CASSGGTHPGQDYSNSPLHF.

V usage is TRBV7-9 and J usage is TRBJ2-7, with D perhaps assigned TRBD1 or TRBD2 (6 bases each). Germline CDR1 SEHNR, CDR2 FQNEAQ (reference sequence). This CDR3 is built from 14 residues. Between the trimmed V and J ends, which lost 1 base and 2 bases, there was a span of 9 bases. This chain's CDR3 is CASSLVGGPYEQYF. The DNA for the CDR3 is TGTGCCAGCAGCTTAGTGGGGGGCCCCTACGAGCAGTACTTC.

The CDR3 loop reads CASSRRQGQGAWDTQYF. Here the CDR3 DNA reads TGTGCCAGCAGCCGTAGGCAGGGACAGGGGGCGTGGGATACGCAGTATTTT. The V gene is TRBV7-9, the J gene TRBJ2-3, with 12 bases identical to TRBD1. This CDR3 is built from 17 residues. Germline CDR1 is SEHNR and CDR2 is FQNEAQ (reference sequence). J was trimmed by 6 bases and V by 5 bases; bases with no gene match: 12.

The CDR3 DNA follows: TGTGCCAGCAGCTTGGGACTATACCAAGAGACCCAGTACTTC. Protein: CASSLGLYQETQYF. The J gene is TRBJ2-5, the V gene TRBV5-6; D possibly corresponds to TRBD2 (5 bases). There are 14 residues in the CDR3. The germline CDR1 and CDR2 sequences are SGHDT and YYEEEE. V was trimmed by 0 bases and J by 0 bases, leaving 6 bases between them.

This clone was observed a few times. The chain has TRBV15 and TRBJ1-2; no reliable D call. The CDR3 sequence is 13 residues long. Germline CDR1 reads LNHNV; CDR2 reads YYDKDF (reference sequence). The V and J ends lost 1 base and 0 bases respectively, with 3 bases between them. The CDR3 spells CATSRVPNYGYTF. The CDR3, as DNA: TGTGCCACCAGCAGAGTCCCTAACTATGGCTACACCTTC.

This chain connects TRBV19 to TRBJ2-7; no definite D call. The CDR3 consists of 13 residues. V was shortened by 6 bases and J by 3 bases, with 12 bases between the two germline ends. Germline V gene lookup returns CDR1 LNHDA and CDR2 SQIVND (reference sequence). CDR3 in amino acids: CASSPDSNYEQYF. CDR3 DNA sequence: TGTGCCAGTAGCCCCGACTCAAACTACGAGCAGTACTTC.

The rearrangement uses TRBV5-6 and TRBJ1-2; D is perhaps TRBD1 (5 bases). CDR1 and CDR2 from the germline V gene are SGHDT and YYEEEE. This CDR3 contains 14 residues. The V end was cut by 5 bases, the J end by 2 bases, with 13 bases between. This chain's CDR3 is CASRPGPLNYGYTF. In DNA form, the CDR3 reads TGTGCCAGCAGACCGGGACCCCTAAACTATGGCTACACCTTC.

This rearrangement joins TRBV2 to TRBJ1-1; 7 bases fit TRBD1. J lost 1 base, V lost 3 bases, and 5 bases had no gene match. The CDR3 totals 15 residues. Germline V gives CDR1 SNHLY, CDR2 FYNNEI. The CDR3 nucleotides are TGTGCCAGCAGTGAGGGGGAGGGGGCGAACACTGAAGCTTTCTTT. As protein: CASSEGEGANTEAFF. Supplemented by reference TRBV2 and TRBJ1-1, the full variable domain reads EPEVTQTPSHQVTQMGQEVILRCVPISNHLYFYWYRQILGQKVEFLVSFYNNEISEKSEIFDDQFSVERPDGSNFTLKIRSTKLEDSAMYFCASSEGEGANTEAFFGQGTRLTVV.

This clone was detected only once. The rearrangement links TRBV30 to TRBJ1-3; 8 bases map to TRBD1. In germline, CDR1 is GTSNPN, CDR2 SVGIG (reference sequence). V shed 5 bases and J 6 bases; nucleotides not matched to a gene: 6. CDR3 length: 13 residues. This chain's CDR3 is CAWAGTGENTIYF. The CDR3 DNA sequence: TGTGCCTGGGCCGGGACAGGTGAAAACACCATATATTTT.

The chain links TRBV5-4 to TRBJ2-1; D not resolved. The CDR3 covers 16 residues. Germline V gives CDR1 SGHNT, CDR2 YYREEE (reference sequence). Trimming removed 0 bases from V and 5 bases from J, with 15 bases in between. CDR3 coding DNA: TGTGCCAGCAGCTTGGCGGGCGGCCTATTTGACAATGAGCAGTTCTTC. As protein: CASSLAGGLFDNEQFF.

The chain recombines TRBV6-1 with TRBJ1-5; D not certain. The CDR3 is made up of 13 amino acids. Germline loops: CDR1 MNHNS, CDR2 SASEGT. V gave up 7 bases and J gave up 4 bases, with 11 bases separating them. CDR3 residues: CASNKYRNQPQHF. In DNA, the CDR3 is TGTGCCAGCAATAAATATAGAAATCAGCCCCAGCATTTT.

The chain couples TRBV4-2 to TRBJ1-1; the D is unclear. Trimming took 5 bases from V and 6 from J, leaving 19 bases between them. Germline CDR1 LGHNA, CDR2 YNFKEQ. This CDR3 has 15 amino acids. The CDR3 DNA sequence: TGTGCCAGCAGCTCCCCAATATTACCCGACGCTGAAGCTTTCTTT. As protein: CASSSPILPDAEAFF.

V usage is TRBV19 and J usage is TRBJ1-3; 9 nucleotides match TRBD1. The CDR3 runs 17 residues. After removal of 5 bases from V and 0 bases from J, the junction contained 8 bases not matched to a gene. CDR1 is LNHDA and CDR2 is SQIVND in the germline V gene (reference sequence). This chain's CDR3 is CASSFLTGGYSGNTIYF. As DNA, the CDR3 is TGTGCCAGTAGTTTCTTGACAGGGGGTTACTCTGGAAACACCATATATTTT.

J is TRBJ2-7 and V is TRBV9, with no clear D. Germline V lookup: CDR1 SGDLS, CDR2 YYNGEE. Trimming shortened V by 0 bases and J by 3 bases, and 4 bases separated the two germline ends. The CDR3 is 12 residues long. The CDR3 protein is CASSVDGYEQYF. CDR3 DNA: TGTGCCAGCAGCGTAGACGGCTACGAGCAGTACTTC.

This chain joins TRBV18 and TRBJ1-2; 7 bases map to TRBD1. V lost 3 bases and J lost 5; bases outside the gene matches: 3. This CDR3 spans 13 amino acids. The germline V gene has CDR1 KGHSH and CDR2 LQKENI. CDR3 sequence reads: CASSPTGEYGYTF. The CDR3 bases are TGTGCCAGCTCACCCACAGGGGAATATGGCTACACCTTC.

The chain recombines TRBV7-9 with TRBJ2-1; 7 nucleotides align to TRBD1. The germline V gene encodes CDR1 SEHNR and CDR2 FQNEAQ (reference sequence). CDR3 size: 15 residues. V shed 5 bases, J shed 6 bases, and the junction held 10 bases outside the gene matches. CDR3 in DNA: TGTGCCAGCAGCCAACCCTTCAGACAGGGCAATGAGCAGTTCTTC. Translating it yields CASSQPFRQGNEQFF.

The V call is TRBV7-9, the J call TRBJ1-4; TRBD1 might be the D (5 bases). The V and J ends lost 3 bases and 3 bases respectively, with 17 bases between them. This CDR3 comprises 17 residues. Germline CDR1 SEHNR, CDR2 FQNEAQ (reference sequence). CDR3 sequence (DNA): TGTGCCAGCAGCTTTTCTTCTTTTGGGGGAGCTAATGAAAAACTGTTTTTT. Translating gives CASSFSSFGGANEKLFF.